This TCR beta chain was captured in a study of early T cells in non-severe SARS-CoV-2 infection. Background on the study: Sequenced material consisted of bulk RNA (from unsorted whole blood), and chains were unpaired.

The protocol attached unique molecular identifiers to individual cDNA molecules. Each CDR3 protein gets one entry after TCRdb re-called the 5' RACE reads with MiXCR. Found here are about 55,000 distinct CDR3 sequences, around 6.6% of them singletons; the top ten hold roughly 5%. This clonotype was counted many times. The trim removed 3 bases at V and 2 bases at J, leaving 18 bases unmatched. This CDR3 is 20 amino acids long. Germline V gene data show CDR1 as SGHDN and CDR2 as FVKESK. The input for sequencing was whole blood, taken at baseline. This clonotype was obtained from an adult who was a healthcare worker with PCR-confirmed SARS-CoV-2 infection or an uninfected control (not recorded which). The chain couples TRBV14 to TRBJ2-1; TRBD1 agrees at 8 bases. The chain's CDR3 is CASSQPRDRTPYGPYNEQFF. In nucleotides, the CDR3 is TGTGCCAGCAGCCAGCCCCGGGACAGGACCCCTTATGGGCCCTACAATGAGCAGTTCTTC.